This T cell receptor (beta chain) was recorded in a study of T-cell reconstitution after alpha-beta-depleted transplantation in children. This clonotype turned up a few times. This CDR3 has 12 residues. The germline V gene encodes CDR1 GTSNPN and CDR2 SVGIG (reference sequence). With 4 bases clipped from V and 3 bases from J, the junction kept 3 bases outside the gene matches. Construction of the TCRbeta library involved unique molecular identifiers. A single record per CDR3 protein comes from TCRdb applying MiXCR to the PCR reads. The data hold roughly 590,000 distinct CDR3 sequences, with 15% to 20% observed a single time.

This specimen consisted of PBMCs from the stem cell graft donor, obtained from the stem cell graft. This chain uses TRBV30 with TRBJ2-7, with 7 bases lining up with TRBD1. The clonotype originates from a human donor who donated a stem cell graft to a child with acute myeloid leukemia. CDR3 sequence: CAWMGQNYEQYF. DNA of the CDR3: TGTGCCTGGATGGGACAGAACTACGAGCAGTACTTC.